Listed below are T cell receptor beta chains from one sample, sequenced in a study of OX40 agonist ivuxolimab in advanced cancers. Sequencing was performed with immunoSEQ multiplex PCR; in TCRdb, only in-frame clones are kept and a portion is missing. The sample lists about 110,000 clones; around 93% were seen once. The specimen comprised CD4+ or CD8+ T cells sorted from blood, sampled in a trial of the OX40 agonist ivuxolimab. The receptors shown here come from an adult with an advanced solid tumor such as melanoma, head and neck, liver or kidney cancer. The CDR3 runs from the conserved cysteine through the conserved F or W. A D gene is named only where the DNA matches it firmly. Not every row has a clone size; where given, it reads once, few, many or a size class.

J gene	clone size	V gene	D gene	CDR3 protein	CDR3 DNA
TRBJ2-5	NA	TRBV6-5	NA	CASSRPGSPPETQYF	TGTGCCAGCAGCCGACCGGGTTCTCCCCCAGAGACCCAGTACTTC
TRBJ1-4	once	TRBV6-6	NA	CASSSLLSLFF	TGTGCCAGCAGTTCTTTGTTGTCGCTGTTTTTT
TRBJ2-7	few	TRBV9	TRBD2	CASSLDGASGSREQYF	TGTGCCAGCTCCTTAGATGGGGCTAGCGGGAGTAGGGAGCAGTACTTC
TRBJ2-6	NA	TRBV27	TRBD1	CASSPGQGTPGANVLTF	TGTGCCAGCAGTCCCGGACAGGGGACTCCTGGGGCCAACGTCCTGACTTTC
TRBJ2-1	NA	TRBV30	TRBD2	CAWTGRASGHYNEQFF	TGTGCCTGGACGGGTAGGGCTAGCGGGCACTACAATGAGCAGTTCTTC
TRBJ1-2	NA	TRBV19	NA	CASSIAAAQLLYGYTF	TGTGCCAGTAGTATAGCCGCAGCTCAATTACTCTATGGCTACACCTTC
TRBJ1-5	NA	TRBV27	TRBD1	CASSLGHIPGQGGKPQHF	TGTGCCAGCAGTTTGGGCCACATCCCGGGACAGGGGGGGAAGCCCCAGCATTTT
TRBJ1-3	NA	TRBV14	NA	CASSQAPTGGNTIYF	TGTGCCAGCAGCCAAGCGCCCACAGGGGGAAACACCATATATTTT
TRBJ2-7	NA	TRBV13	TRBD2	CASSLLLAGEGEQYF	TGTGCCAGCAGCTTACTGCTGGCGGGAGAGGGCGAGCAGTACTTC
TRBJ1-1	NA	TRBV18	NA	CASSPGGSGTEAFF	TGTGCCAGCTCACCAGGAGGGAGCGGTACTGAAGCTTTCTTT
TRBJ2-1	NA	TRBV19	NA	CASSRGALSYNEQFF	TGTGCCAGTAGTAGGGGGGCCCTCTCCTACAATGAGCAGTTCTTC
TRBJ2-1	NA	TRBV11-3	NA	CASIRYVVDEQFF	TGTGCCAGCATCAGATATGTAGTGGATGAGCAGTTCTTC
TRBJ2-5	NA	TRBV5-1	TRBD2	CASSLAPSPAGGSETQYF	TGCGCCAGCAGCTTGGCCCCCTCCCCGGCGGGAGGGTCGGAGACCCAGTACTTC
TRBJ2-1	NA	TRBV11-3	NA	CASSLEQAGYNEQFF	TGTGCCAGCAGCTTAGAACAGGCCGGGTACAATGAGCAGTTCTTC
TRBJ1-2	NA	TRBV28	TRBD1	CASRTGGGGYTF	TGTGCCAGCAGAACAGGGGGCGGAGGCTACACCTTC
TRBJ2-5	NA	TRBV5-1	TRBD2	CASRYGLAGQETQYF	TGCGCCAGCAGGTATGGACTAGCGGGACAAGAGACCCAGTACTTC
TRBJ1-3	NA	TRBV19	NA	CASSTGTTSSGNTIYF	TGTGCCAGTAGTACCGGGACGACTAGCTCTGGAAACACCATATATTTT
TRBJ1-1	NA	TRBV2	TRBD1	CASSDWAGGNTEAFF	TGTGCCAGCAGTGATTGGGCAGGGGGGAACACTGAAGCTTTCTTT
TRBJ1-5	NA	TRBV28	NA	CASSVQGYSNQPQHF	TGTGCCAGCAGTGTACAGGGATATAGCAATCAGCCCCAGCATTTT